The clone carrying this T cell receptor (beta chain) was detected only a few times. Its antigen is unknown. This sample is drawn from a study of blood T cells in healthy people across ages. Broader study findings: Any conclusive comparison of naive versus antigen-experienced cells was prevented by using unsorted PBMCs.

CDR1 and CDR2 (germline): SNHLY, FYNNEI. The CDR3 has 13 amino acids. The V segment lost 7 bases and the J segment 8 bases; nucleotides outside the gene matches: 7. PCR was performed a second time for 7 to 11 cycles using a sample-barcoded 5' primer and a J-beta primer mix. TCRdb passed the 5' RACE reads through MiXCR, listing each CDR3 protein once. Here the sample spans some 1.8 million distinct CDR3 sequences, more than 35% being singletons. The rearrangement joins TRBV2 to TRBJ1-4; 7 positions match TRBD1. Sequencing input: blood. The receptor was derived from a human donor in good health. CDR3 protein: CASNEIRGEKLFF. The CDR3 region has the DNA TGTGCCAGCAACGAGATCAGGGGGGAAAAACTGTTTTTT.